The clone carrying this T cell receptor (beta chain) came up a few times. The sample comes from a study of T cell repertoires in cytomegalovirus infection. TCRdb called the reads again in MiXCR, with one record for every CDR3 protein. The repertoire holds under 850,000 distinct CDR3 sequences, with 35% as singletons. Germline trimming cut 4 bases from V and 0 bases from J; bases unmatched to any gene: 4. CDR3 length equals 17 residues. CDR1 is SEHNR and CDR2 is FQNEAQ in the germline V gene (reference sequence). Sequencing was carried out using PBMCs. V and J are TRBV7-9 and TRBJ2-6, with 9 bases lining up with TRBD1. The receptor comes from a human donor in good health (CMV status not recorded). Some clones in this sample may be carry-over from other donors' samples. CDR3 DNA sequence: TGTGCCAGCAGCTCGGGACAGGGTAACTCTGGGGCCAACGTCCTGACTTTC. This encodes CASSSGQGNSGANVLTF.